The clone carrying this TCR beta chain was picked up a small number of times. The antigen is not known. These data are taken from a study of glioma-infiltrating T cells. The iRepertoire nested amplicon-rescue multiplex PCR amplified TCR alpha and beta CDR3s from RNA. TCRdb ran MiXCR on the multiplex PCR reads and lists one entry per CDR3 protein. The table includes approximately 120,000 distinct CDR3 sequences, roughly 20% detected once. V shed 6 bases, J shed 4 bases, and the junction held 8 bases outside the gene matches. The CDR3 extends over 14 amino acids. Regarding the study as a whole: Very few CDR3 sequences were shared between tissue and blood.

Source material: glioma tissue, nonneoplastic brain tissue, or PBMCs (not recorded which). The chain joins TRBV12-3 or TRBV12-4 to TRBJ2-7; TRBD2 aligns across 8 bases. This sequence was found in a human donor with low-grade glioma or glioblastoma, undergoing nonglioma brain surgery, or in good health (not recorded which). Here the CDR3 DNA reads TGTGCCAGCAGCGCATCGGGGGGGCAGTACGAGCAGTACTTC. Encoded protein: CASSASGGQYEQYF.